This passage covers 7 T cell receptor beta chains from one sample sequenced in a study of T cells in tuberculosis. The method was immunoSEQ multiplex PCR; TCRdb's version includes in-frame clones alone and lacks a portion of them. The data show tens of thousands of clones, just over 90% seen once. Documented time point: new active TB diagnosis, blood taken before or within 7 days of starting treatment. The material was PBMCs, obtained at tuberculosis diagnosis. These receptor sequences come from an adult with tuberculosis. Some clones in this sample may be carry-over from other donors' samples.

The V gene is TRBV25-1, the J gene TRBJ2-3; D is undetermined. Trimming stripped 8 bases from V and 2 bases from J, with 14 bases between. Germline loops: CDR1 MGHDK, CDR2 SYGVNS. This CDR3 contains 14 residues. CDR3 coding DNA: TGTGCCAGCCAGGCGCGAGTCCCCACAGATACGCAGTATTTT. Amino acids: CASQARVPTDTQYF. The complete variable domain, with remaining parts taken from reference TRBV25-1 and TRBJ2-3, reads EADIYQTPRYLVIGTGKKITLECSQTMGHDKMYWYQQDPGMELHLIHYSYGVNSTEKGDLSSESTVSRIRTEHFPLTLESARPSHTSQYLCASQARVPTDTQYFGPGTRLTVL.

This chain joins TRBV10-1 and TRBJ2-3, with D possibly TRBD2 on 5 matching bases. CDR1 and CDR2 (germline): WNHNN, SYGVQD (reference sequence). Trimming pared 4 bases from V and 6 bases from J, leaving 8 bases between. The CDR3 runs to 12 residues. The CDR3 coding sequence is TGCGCCAGCAGTGGGGGAGTGGATACGCAGTATTTT. Amino acid sequence: CASSGGVDTQYF.

V gene TRBV18 combines with J gene TRBJ2-7, with 7 bases aligning to TRBD1. Trimming at V came to 3 bases and at J to 3 bases, leaving 8 bases not matched to a gene. Looked up from germline, CDR1 is KGHSH and CDR2 is LQKENI. This CDR3 has 15 amino acids. The CDR3 DNA reads TGTGCCAGCTCACCCCAGGGACAGAACTTCTACGAGCAGTACTTC. It yields the protein CASSPQGQNFYEQYF.

This chain links TRBV30 with TRBJ2-2; tentative D call: TRBD2 (5 bases). The CDR3 totals 14 residues. The V gene lost 2 bases and the J gene lost 1 base, with 8 bases spanning the gap. The germline V gene encodes CDR1 GTSNPN and CDR2 SVGIG (reference sequence). CDR3 sequence: CAWSIGGNTGELFF. The CDR3 nucleotides are TGTGCCTGGAGTATCGGAGGGAACACCGGGGAGCTGTTTTTT.

The rearrangement links TRBV9 to TRBJ2-5; 7 bases agree with TRBD1. The CDR3 spans 16 residues. Germline CDR1 is SGDLS and CDR2 is YYNGEE. Losses at the gene ends were 0 bases for V and 5 bases for J; bases not matched to a gene: 10. CDR3 in amino acids: CASSVGNQQGRETQYF. CDR3 nucleotides: TGTGCCAGCAGCGTAGGGAATCAACAGGGGCGGGAGACCCAGTACTTC.

The chain is built from TRBV6-6 and TRBJ2-2; 7 bases map to TRBD1. V shed 5 bases and J 6 bases; nucleotides not matched to a gene: 12. CDR1 and CDR2 from the germline V gene are MNHNY and SVGAGI (reference sequence). The CDR3 spans 16 residues. DNA of the CDR3: TGTGCCAGCAGTCCCAATGACAGGGTTTATTCCGGGGAGCTGTTTTTT. Its translation: CASSPNDRVYSGELFF.

CDR3 amino acids: CASSLRGRGTQHF. The CDR3 nucleotides are TGTGCCAGCAGTTTGCGGGGGCGGGGGACCCAGCATTTT. The V gene is TRBV27, the J gene TRBJ1-5; maybe TRBD1 (6 bases). Germline CDR1 is MNHEY and CDR2 is SMNVEV (reference sequence). The V end lost 3 bases, the J end lost 11 bases, and 14 bases lay between the germline ends. This CDR3 spans 13 amino acids.